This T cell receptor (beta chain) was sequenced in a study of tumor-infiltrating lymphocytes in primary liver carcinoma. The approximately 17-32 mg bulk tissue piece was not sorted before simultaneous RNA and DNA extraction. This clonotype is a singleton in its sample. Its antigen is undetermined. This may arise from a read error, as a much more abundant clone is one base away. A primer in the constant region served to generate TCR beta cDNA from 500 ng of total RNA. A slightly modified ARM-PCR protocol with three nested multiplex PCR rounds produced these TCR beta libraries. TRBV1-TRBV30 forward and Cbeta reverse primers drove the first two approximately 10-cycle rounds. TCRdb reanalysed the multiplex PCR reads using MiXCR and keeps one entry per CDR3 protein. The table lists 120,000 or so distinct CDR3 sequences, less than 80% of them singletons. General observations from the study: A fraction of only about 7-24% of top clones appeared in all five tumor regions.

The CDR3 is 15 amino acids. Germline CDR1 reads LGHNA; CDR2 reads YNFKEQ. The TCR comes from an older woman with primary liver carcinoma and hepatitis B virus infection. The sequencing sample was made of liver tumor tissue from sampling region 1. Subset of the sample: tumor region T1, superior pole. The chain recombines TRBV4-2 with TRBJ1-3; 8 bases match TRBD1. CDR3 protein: CVSSPKTGVGNTIYF. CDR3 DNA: TGTGTCAGCAGCCCTAAGACAGGGGTCGGAAACACCATATATTTT.